Listed below are T cell receptor beta chains from one sample, sequenced in a study of human T cells and chemical hapten exposure. TCRdb used MiXCR to reprocess the reads, holding one entry per CDR3 protein. This sample has about 120,000 distinct CDR3 sequences, with 8.5% found just once. Material: whole blood. These receptors came from a human donor in good health. Some clones in this sample may be carry-over from other donors' samples. Both conserved end residues are part of each CDR3. D genes are given only for firm matches. Clone size is not always given. Where it is, it says once, few, many or a class for expanded clones.

>TRBV3-1|few|TRBD1|TRBJ2-7
TGTGCCAGCAGCCAAGGGACAGGGAGTCCCGAGCAGTACTTC
CASSQGTGSPEQYF
>TRBV12-3/TRBV12-4|.|TRBD1|TRBJ2-6
TGTGCCAGCAGTTTTTGGGTAGGGGGCTCCTCTGGGGCCAACGTCCTGACTTTC
CASSFWVGGSSGANVLTF
>TRBV7-9|many|TRBD2|TRBJ2-3
TGTGCCAGCAGCCGCGGGACTAGCGGAACAACGCAGTATTTT
CASSRGTSGTTQYF
>TRBV7-8|.|TRBD2|TRBJ2-3
TGTGCCAGCAGCTCCTTAGCGGGGGGGAGCACAGATACGCAGTATTTT
CASSSLAGGSTDTQYF
>TRBV6-2/TRBV6-3|many|.|TRBJ2-4
TGTGCCAGCAGTACAGACAGGATAGCCAAAAACATTCAGTACTTC
CASSTDRIAKNIQYF
>TRBV6-5|.|TRBD2|TRBJ2-7
TGTGCCAGCAGTTATTCCACCGGGGGGGCAACCCACGAGCAGTACTTC
CASSYSTGGATHEQYF
>TRBV2|few|TRBD2|TRBJ2-1
TGTGCCAGCGGGGGGACTAGCTCGGATGAGCAGTTCTTC
CASGGTSSDEQFF
>TRBV10-1|.|.|TRBJ1-5
TGCGCCAGCAGTGAGTCGCCGGATCAGCCCCAGCATTTT
CASSESPDQPQHF
>TRBV4-1|many|TRBD1|TRBJ1-1
TGCGCCAGCAGCCAACCTACAGGGGGTACTGAAGCTTTCTTT
CASSQPTGGTEAFF
>TRBV7-2|few|.|TRBJ1-5
TGTGCCAGCAGCTTTTACGGGGGAGAGGATCAGCCCCAGCATTTT
CASSFYGGEDQPQHF
>TRBV7-8|.|.|TRBJ2-1
TGTACCAGCAGCTTAGTGAGGGGCCTCGCCTACAATGAGCAGTTCTTC
CTSSLVRGLAYNEQFF
>TRBV18|many|TRBD1|TRBJ1-2
TGTGCCAGCTCACCACTGGGACAGGGGGCAGAGTATGGCTACACCTTC
CASSPLGQGAEYGYTF
>TRBV9|few|TRBD1|TRBJ2-2
TGTGCCAGCAGCGTAGAGGTAGGGGGCGTTGCGAACACCGGGGAGCTGTTTTTT
CASSVEVGGVANTGELFF
>TRBV20-1|many|.|TRBJ2-1
TGCAGTGGCCTGGGATCGAAAAATGAGCAGTTCTTC
CSGLGSKNEQFF
>TRBV7-2|.|.|TRBJ2-6
TGTGCAAAGCACGACGACCCAATCCGCTCTGGGGCCAACGTCCTGACTTTC
CAKHDDPIRSGANVLTF
>TRBV18|few|.|TRBJ2-7
TGTGCCAGCTCACCACCCTGGTCCTACGAGCAGTACTTC
CASSPPWSYEQYF
>TRBV12-3/TRBV12-4|.|.|TRBJ2-5
TGTGCCAGCAGTTTAGTGGGAGTCGGGGAGACCCAGTACTTC
CASSLVGVGETQYF
>TRBV7-8|many|.|TRBJ2-5
TGTGCCAGTAGGAGGGGGCCCAACCAAGAGACCCAGTACTTC
CASRRGPNQETQYF
>TRBV5-1|.|TRBD2|TRBJ2-1
TGCGCCAGCAGCTTCGGGACTAGCGGAGACTACAATGAGCAGTTCTTC
CASSFGTSGDYNEQFF
>TRBV7-2|few|.|TRBJ2-5
TGTGCCAGCAGCCCCCTACCCGGGACTGTACGGGAGACCCAGTACTTC
CASSPLPGTVRETQYF
>TRBV12-5|many|.|TRBJ1-2
TGTGCTAGTGGTTTAGGAGAGGACTATGGCTACACCTTC
CASGLGEDYGYTF
>TRBV12-5|few|.|TRBJ2-1
TGTGCTAGTGGCCGAAATCAGCCCCGAGGCAGTGAGCAGTTCTTC
CASGRNQPRGSEQFF
>TRBV11-2|many|.|TRBJ1-5
TGTGCCAGCAGCCGACAAAATCAGCCCCAGCATTTT
CASSRQNQPQHF
>TRBV10-3|many|.|TRBJ1-1
TGTGCCATCAGTGACAGGGGCTCGAACACTGAAGCTTTCTTT
CAISDRGSNTEAFF
>TRBV19|many|.|TRBJ1-5
TGTGCCAGCAGTTTTAGCAATCAGCCCCAGCATTTT
CASSFSNQPQHF
>TRBV7-9|few|.|TRBJ1-2
TGTGCCAGCAGTTTACCGGCAGTAAATGGCTACACCTTC
CASSLPAVNGYTF
>TRBV12-3/TRBV12-4|many|.|TRBJ1-5
TGTGCCAGCAGTTGGGGGGCGGATCAGCCCCAGCATTTT
CASSWGADQPQHF
>TRBV19|few|TRBD1|TRBJ1-2
TGTGCCAGTAGTAAGGGGACAGCTAACTATGGCTACACCTTC
CASSKGTANYGYTF
>TRBV3-1|many|TRBD1|TRBJ1-6
TGTGCCAGCAGTAGGATGGGGACAGAAGATTCACCCCTCCACTTT
CASSRMGTEDSPLHF
>TRBV20-1|few|TRBD1|TRBJ2-3
TGCAGTGCCGCCCGGGACAGCGGAAACACAGATACGCAGTATTTT
CSAARDSGNTDTQYF
>TRBV20-1|few|TRBD1|TRBJ2-7
TGCAGTGCTAGTGATACGGGACAGGGGATCTACGAGCAGTACTTC
CSASDTGQGIYEQYF
>TRBV4-3|few|.|TRBJ2-3
TGCGCCAGCAGCCAAGAGGGAGGCAGGTCAACAGATACGCAGTATTTT
CASSQEGGRSTDTQYF
>TRBV7-9|many|TRBD2|TRBJ2-2
TGTGCCAGCAGCCGTCCGGGACTAGCGGGGGGTTCGAACACCGGGGAGCTGTTTTTT
CASSRPGLAGGSNTGELFF
>TRBV2|many|.|TRBJ1-4
TGTGCCAGCAGGGGACGGACGAATGAGGATGAAAAACTGTTTTTT
CASRGRTNEDEKLFF
>TRBV7-7|many|TRBD2|TRBJ2-5
TGTGCCAGCAGCCCGGGGGGGGCCGTGGCCCAAGAGACCCAGTACTTC
CASSPGGAVAQETQYF
>TRBV6-5|few|.|TRBJ2-1
TGTGCCAGCAGTTACGGGGGCGGCGGGTATGAGCAGTTCTTC
CASSYGGGGYEQFF
>TRBV12-5|.|TRBD2|TRBJ2-1
TGTGCTAGTGGTTTGGTACGTAATAGCGGGGTCTACAATGAGCAGTTCTTC
CASGLVRNSGVYNEQFF
>TRBV7-9|.|.|TRBJ2-7
TGTGCCAGCAGCTTAGCGGTATCAGAGCAGTACTTC
CASSLAVSEQYF
>TRBV20-1|many|.|TRBJ2-1
TGCAGTGCTAAGGACCCCCGCTCCTACAATGAGCAGTTCTTC
CSAKDPRSYNEQFF
>TRBV29-1|.|.|TRBJ1-1
TGCAGCGTTGAAGGAGGGGGACGGGTTAACACTGAAGCTTTCTTT
CSVEGGGRVNTEAFF
>TRBV7-2|.|TRBD1|TRBJ1-2
TGTGCCAGCAGGCTTCCGGGACAGGGGGCCAACTATGGCTACACCTTC
CASRLPGQGANYGYTF
>TRBV5-1|few|TRBD2|TRBJ2-3
TGCGCCAGCGCACCTAGCGGGACGAACACAGATACGCAGTATTTT
CASAPSGTNTDTQYF
>TRBV7-7|few|.|TRBJ2-1
TGTGCCAGCAGCTTAGGGGCTAGCGACAATGAGCAGTTCTTC
CASSLGASDNEQFF